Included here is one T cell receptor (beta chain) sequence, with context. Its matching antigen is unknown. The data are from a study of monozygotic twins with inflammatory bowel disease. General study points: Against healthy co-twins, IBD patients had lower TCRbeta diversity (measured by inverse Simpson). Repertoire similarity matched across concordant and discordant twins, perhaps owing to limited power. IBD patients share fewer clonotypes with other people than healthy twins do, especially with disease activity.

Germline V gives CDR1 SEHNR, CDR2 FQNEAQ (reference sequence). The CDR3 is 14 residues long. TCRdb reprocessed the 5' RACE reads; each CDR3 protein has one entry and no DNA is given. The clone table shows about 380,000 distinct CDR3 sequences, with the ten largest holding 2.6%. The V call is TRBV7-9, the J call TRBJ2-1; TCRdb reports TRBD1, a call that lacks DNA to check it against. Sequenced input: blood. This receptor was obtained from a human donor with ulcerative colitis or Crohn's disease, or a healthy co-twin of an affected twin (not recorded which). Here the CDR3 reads CASCPPTGNNEQFF.